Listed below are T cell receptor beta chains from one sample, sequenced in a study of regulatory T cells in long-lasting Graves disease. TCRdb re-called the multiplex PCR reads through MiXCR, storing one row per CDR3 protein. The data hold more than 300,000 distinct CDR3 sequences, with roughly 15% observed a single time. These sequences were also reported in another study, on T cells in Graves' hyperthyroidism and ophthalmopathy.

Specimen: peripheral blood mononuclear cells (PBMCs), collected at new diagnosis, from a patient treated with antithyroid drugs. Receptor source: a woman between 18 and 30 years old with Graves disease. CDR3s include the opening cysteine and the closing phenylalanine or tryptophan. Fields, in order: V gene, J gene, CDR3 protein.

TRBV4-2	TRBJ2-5	CASSKVAEETQYF
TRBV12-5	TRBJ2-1	CASGRSEQFF
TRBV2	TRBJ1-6	CASSAYRDSPLHF
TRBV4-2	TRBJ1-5	CASSQEGGDNQPQHF
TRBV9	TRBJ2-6	CASTEGTLGANVLTF
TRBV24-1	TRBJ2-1	CATSEAGQGFYNEQFF
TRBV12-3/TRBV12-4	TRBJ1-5	CASSLFGRGYNQPQHF
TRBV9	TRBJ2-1	CAGSAEGLADNEQFF
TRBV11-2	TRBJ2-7	CANRENRRPYEQYF
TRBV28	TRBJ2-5	CASSLQGAETQYF
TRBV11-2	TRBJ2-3	CASRYSGGFRADTQYF
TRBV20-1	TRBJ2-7	CSARRQTSYEQYF
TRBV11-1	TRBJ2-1	CASSQAQSSGTYNEQFF
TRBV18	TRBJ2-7	CASSPAGRYEQYF
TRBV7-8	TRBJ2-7	CASSSWTSGGEQYF
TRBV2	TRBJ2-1	CASIRTASYNEQFF
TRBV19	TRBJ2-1	CASSVTGGGEQFF
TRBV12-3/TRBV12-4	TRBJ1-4	CASSLRATNEKLFF
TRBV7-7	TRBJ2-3	CASSLMVGDTQYF
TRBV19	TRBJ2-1	CASRVAGMGVNEQFF
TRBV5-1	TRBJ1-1	CASSWAGVGNTEAFF
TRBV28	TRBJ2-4	CASSDRDGAKNIQYF
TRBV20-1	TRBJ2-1	CSAPPSGGAGNEQFF
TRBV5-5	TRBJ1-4	CASSRGHGATNEKLFF
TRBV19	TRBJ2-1	CASRKGLAYNEQFF
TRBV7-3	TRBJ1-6	CASSLTGGPLHF
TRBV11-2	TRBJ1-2	CASSLDGRTYGYTF
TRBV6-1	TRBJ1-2	CASRRPQGPPNYGYTF
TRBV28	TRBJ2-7	CASSSPGQGAYEQYF
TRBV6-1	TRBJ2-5	CASSTNRGSLASQETQYF
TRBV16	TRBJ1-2	CASSQSRGSGYTF
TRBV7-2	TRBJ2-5	CASSSYGRVSWEETQYF
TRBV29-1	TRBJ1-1	CSADSRLNTEAFF
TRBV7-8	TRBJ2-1	CASSPSFEQFF
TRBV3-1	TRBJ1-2	CASSRPGTARINGYTF
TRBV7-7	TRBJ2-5	CASSLKTSGGPGETQYF
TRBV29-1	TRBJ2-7	CSVESAYEQYF
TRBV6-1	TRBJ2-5	CASSDIQETQYF
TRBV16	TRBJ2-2	CASSPRHANTGELFF
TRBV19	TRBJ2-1	CASSINHRASYNEQFF
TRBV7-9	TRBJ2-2	CASSFYPELFF
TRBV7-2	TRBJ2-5	CASSSTGTSETQYF
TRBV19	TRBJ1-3	CASSHGPGNTIYF
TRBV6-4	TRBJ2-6	CASRPGLESSGANVLTF
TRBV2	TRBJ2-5	CASSELAQGVRETQYF
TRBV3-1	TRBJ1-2	CASSPWDSAGYGYTF
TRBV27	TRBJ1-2	CASSLTPRTGLSLYGYTF
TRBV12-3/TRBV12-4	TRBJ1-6	CASTAGAPGQGANSPLHF
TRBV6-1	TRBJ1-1	CASSTDRDHFEAFF
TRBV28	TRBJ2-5	CASSPRGQETQYF
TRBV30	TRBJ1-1	CAAGRGRYTEAFF
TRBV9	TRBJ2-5	CASSVSGNQETQYF
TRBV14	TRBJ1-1	CASSPIGTGNTEAFF
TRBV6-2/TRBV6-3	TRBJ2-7	CASSYEVAGGHEQYF
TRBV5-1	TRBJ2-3	CASSLAGSGADTQYF
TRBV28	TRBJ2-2	CAIQGANTGELFF
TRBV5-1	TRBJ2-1	CASSLRPFRYSYNEQFF
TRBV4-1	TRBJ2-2	CASSQTGQNTGELFF
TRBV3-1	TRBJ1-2	CASSPRRAAGYTF